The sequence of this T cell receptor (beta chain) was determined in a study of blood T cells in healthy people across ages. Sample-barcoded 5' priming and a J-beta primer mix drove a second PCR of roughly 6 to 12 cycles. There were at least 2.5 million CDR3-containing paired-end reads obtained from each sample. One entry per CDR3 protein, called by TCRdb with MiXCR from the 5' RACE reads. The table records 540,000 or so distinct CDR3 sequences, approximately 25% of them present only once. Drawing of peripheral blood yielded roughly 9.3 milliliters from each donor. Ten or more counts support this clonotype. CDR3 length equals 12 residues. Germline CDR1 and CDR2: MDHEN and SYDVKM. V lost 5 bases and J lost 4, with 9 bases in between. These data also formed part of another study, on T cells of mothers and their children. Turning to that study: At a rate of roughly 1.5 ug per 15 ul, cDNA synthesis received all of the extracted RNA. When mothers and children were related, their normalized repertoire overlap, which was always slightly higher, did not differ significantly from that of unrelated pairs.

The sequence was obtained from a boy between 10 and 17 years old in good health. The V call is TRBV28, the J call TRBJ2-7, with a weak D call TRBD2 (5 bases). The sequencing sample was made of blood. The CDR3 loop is CASSTDFYEQYF. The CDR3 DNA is TGTGCCAGCAGTACGGACTTTTACGAGCAGTACTTC. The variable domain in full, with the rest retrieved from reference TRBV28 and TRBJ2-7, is DVKVTQSSRYLVKRTGEKVFLECVQDMDHENMFWYRQDPGLGLRLIYFSYDVKMKEKGDIPEGYSVSREKKERFSLILESASTNQTSMYLCASSTDFYEQYFGPGTRLTVT.